This T cell receptor beta chain was observed in a study of cytomegalovirus exposure and HLA in healthy donors. The PCR made use of 60 Vbeta and 13 Jbeta primers. Profiled with immunoSEQ multiplex PCR; TCRdb holds only in-frame clones, not every one. The sample holds 150,000 to 200,000 clones, around 80% seen once. The sample holds one count of this clone. With V trimmed by 5 bases and J by 4 bases, 7 bases remained unmatched. Germline V gene lookup returns CDR1 SGHTA and CDR2 FQGTGA. The CDR3 totals 14 residues. The sequence was obtained from a woman aged 18-30 years in good health and CMV-seropositive. The chain uses TRBV7-3 and TRBJ2-5; 7 bases are shared with TRBD2. Sequencing was done on a sample of PBMCs. CDR3 nucleotides: TGTGCCAGCAGCCCCCTGGGGGGGGGAGAGACCCAGTACTTC. It encodes CASSPLGGGETQYF.